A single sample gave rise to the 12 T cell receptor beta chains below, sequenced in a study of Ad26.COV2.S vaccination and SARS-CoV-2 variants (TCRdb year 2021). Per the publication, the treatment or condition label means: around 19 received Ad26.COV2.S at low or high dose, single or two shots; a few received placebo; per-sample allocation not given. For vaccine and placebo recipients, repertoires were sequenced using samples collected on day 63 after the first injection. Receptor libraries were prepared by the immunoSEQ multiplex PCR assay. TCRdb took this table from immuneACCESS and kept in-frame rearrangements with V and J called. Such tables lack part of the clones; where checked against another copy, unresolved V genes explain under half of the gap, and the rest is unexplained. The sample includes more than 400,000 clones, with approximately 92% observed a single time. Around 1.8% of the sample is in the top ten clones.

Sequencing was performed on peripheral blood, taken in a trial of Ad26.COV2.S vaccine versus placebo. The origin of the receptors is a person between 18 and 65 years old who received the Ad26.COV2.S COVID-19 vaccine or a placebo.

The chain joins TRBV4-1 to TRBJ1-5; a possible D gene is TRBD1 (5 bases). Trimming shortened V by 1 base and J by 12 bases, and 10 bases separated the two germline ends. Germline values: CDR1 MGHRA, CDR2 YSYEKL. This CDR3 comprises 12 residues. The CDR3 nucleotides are TGCGCCAGCAGCCAAGGGTTGGGGCACCAGCATTTT. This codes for CASSQGLGHQHF.

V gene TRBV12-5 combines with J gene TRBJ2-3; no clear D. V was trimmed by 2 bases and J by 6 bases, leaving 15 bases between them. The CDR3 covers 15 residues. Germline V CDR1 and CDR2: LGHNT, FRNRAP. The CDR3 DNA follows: TGTGCTAGTGGTTTGCGGGTTCCCGGACCCGATACGCAGTATTTT. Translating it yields CASGLRVPGPDTQYF. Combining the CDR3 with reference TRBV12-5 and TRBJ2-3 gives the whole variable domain DARVTQTPRHKVTEMGQEVTMRCQPILGHNTVFWYRQTMMQGLELLAYFRNRAPLDDSGMPKDRFSAEMPDATLATLKIQPSEPRDSAVYFCASGLRVPGPDTQYFGPGTRLTVL.

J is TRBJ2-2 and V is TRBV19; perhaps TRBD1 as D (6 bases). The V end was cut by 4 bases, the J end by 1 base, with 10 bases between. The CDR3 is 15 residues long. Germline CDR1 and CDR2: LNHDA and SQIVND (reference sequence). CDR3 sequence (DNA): TGTGCCAGTAGTACATGGACAGAGAACACCGGGGAGCTGTTTTTT. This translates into CASSTWTENTGELFF. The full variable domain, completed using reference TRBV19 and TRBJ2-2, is DGGITQSPKYLFRKEGQNVTLSCEQNLNHDAMYWYRQDPGQGLRLIYYSQIVNDFQKGDIAEGYSVSREKKESFPLTVTSAQKNPTAFYLCASSTWTENTGELFFGEGSRLTVL.

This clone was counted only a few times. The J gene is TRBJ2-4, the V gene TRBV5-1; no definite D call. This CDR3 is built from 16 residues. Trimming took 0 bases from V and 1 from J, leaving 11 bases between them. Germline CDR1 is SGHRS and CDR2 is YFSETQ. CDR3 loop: CASSLGHLVAKNIQYF. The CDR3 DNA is TGCGCCAGCAGCTTGGGACACCTTGTCGCCAAAAACATTCAGTACTTC.

CDR3 sequence: CASSYSGYTDTQYF. The CDR3, as DNA: TGTGCCAGCAGTTACTCCGGGTACACAGATACGCAGTATTTT. The chain links TRBV6-5 to TRBJ2-3; D is unresolved. CDR3 size: 14 residues. Trimming pared 0 bases from V and 2 bases from J, leaving 6 bases between. Per germline, CDR1 MNHEY and CDR2 SVGAGI.

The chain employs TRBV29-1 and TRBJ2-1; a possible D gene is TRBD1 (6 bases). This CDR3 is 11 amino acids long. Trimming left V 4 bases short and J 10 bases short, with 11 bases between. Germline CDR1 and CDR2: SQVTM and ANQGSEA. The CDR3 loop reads CSVGTAFEQFF. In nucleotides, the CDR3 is TGCAGCGTTGGGACAGCCTTCGAGCAGTTCTTC.

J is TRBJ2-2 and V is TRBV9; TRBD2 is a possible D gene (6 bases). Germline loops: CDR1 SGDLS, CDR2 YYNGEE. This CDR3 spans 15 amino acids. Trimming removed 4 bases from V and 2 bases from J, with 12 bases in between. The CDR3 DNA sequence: TGTGCCAGCAGCAAAGAGGGAGGTAACACCGGGGAGCTGTTTTTT. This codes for CASSKEGGNTGELFF.

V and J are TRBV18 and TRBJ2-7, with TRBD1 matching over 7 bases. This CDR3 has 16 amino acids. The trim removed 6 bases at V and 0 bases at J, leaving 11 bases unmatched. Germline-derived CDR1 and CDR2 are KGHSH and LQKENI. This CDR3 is CASSQGQNLISYEQYF. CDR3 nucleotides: TGTGCCAGCTCCCAGGGACAGAACCTTATCTCCTACGAGCAGTACTTC.

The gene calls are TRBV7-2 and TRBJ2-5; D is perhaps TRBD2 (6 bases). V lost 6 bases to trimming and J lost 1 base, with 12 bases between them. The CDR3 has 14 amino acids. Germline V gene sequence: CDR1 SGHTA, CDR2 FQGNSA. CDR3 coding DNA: TGTGCCAGCAGGGTGAGGACTACCCAAGAGACCCAGTACTTC. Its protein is CASRVRTTQETQYF.

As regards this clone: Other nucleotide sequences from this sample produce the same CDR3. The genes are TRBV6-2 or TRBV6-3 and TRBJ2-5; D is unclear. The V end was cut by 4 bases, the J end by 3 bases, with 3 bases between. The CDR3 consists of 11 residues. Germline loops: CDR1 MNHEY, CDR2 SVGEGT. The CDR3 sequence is CASSLKETQYF. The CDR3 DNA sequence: TGTGCCAGCAGTTTAAAAGAGACCCAGTACTTC.

CDR3 protein: CASSQESRLYGYTF. The DNA of the CDR3 is TGCGCCAGCAGCCAAGAATCTCGACTCTATGGCTACACCTTC. This chain links TRBV4-3 with TRBJ1-2, with D hard to call. Trimming stripped 0 bases from V and 4 bases from J, with 9 bases between. Germline V gives CDR1 LGHNA, CDR2 YSLEER. This CDR3 has 14 residues.

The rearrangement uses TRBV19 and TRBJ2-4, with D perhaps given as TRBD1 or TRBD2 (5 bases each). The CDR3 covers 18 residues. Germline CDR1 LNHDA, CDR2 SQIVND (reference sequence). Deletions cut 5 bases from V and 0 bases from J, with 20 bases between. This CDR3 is CASSLPRGPKSAKNIQYF. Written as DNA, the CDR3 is TGTGCCAGTAGTCTCCCCCGGGGCCCCAAATCAGCCAAAAACATTCAGTACTTC.